Listed below are T cell receptor beta chains from one sample, sequenced in a study of blood T cell repertoires in COVID-19. Profiling relied on immunoSEQ multiplex PCR, and the TCRdb table lists in-frame clones only, not all of them. The sample has about 130,000 clones; more than 75% are singletons. The sequenced material came from peripheral blood. These receptors were collected from a woman aged 70-85 years with COVID-19, enrolled during active disease. The CDR3 runs from the conserved cysteine through the conserved F or W. Fields, in order: V gene, J gene, D gene, clone size, CDR3 DNA, CDR3 protein. A D gene is named only where the DNA matches it firmly. A clone size is listed for some rows: how often the clone was seen (once, few, many), or a class if it is expanded.

TRBV5-1	TRBJ2-5	NA	NA	TGCGCCAGCAGCTTGGATCGGGAGACCCAGTACTTC	CASSLDRETQYF
TRBV19	TRBJ1-5	NA	NA	TGTGCCAGTAGTAAAGACCCCTTCGGGGTTCAGCCCCAGCATTTT	CASSKDPFGVQPQHF
TRBV29-1	TRBJ1-1	NA	NA	TGCAGCGTAGCGGTTAGAACTGAAGCTTTCTTT	CSVAVRTEAFF
TRBV18	TRBJ1-3	NA	NA	TGTGCCAGCTCACCAGCGGCGTTCTCTGGAAACACCATATATTTT	CASSPAAFSGNTIYF
TRBV3-1/TRBV3-2	TRBJ1-4	NA	NA	TGTGCCAGCAGCCAAGCTGGGTTCAGGGGACCTGGGGGTGAAAAACTGTTTTTT	CASSQAGFRGPGGEKLFF
TRBV5-5	TRBJ1-2	NA	few	TGTGCCAGCAGCTTACTCTTTGGCTATGGCTACACCTTC	CASSLLFGYGYTF
TRBV10-3	TRBJ2-3	TRBD1	NA	TGTGCCATCCTCGGGACAGCCACAGATACGCAGTATTTT	CAILGTATDTQYF
TRBV19	TRBJ2-2	TRBD1	NA	TGTGCCAGTAGACAAGACAGGGGCGGCGGGGAGCTGTTTTTT	CASRQDRGGGELFF
TRBV3-1/TRBV3-2	TRBJ2-3	TRBD2	once	TGTGCCAGCAGCCAAGAAGGTCTAGCGGGGGTTCAGTATTTT	CASSQEGLAGVQYF
TRBV7-8	TRBJ2-2	TRBD2	NA	TGTGCCAGCAGCTTACTAGCGGAGAACACCGGGGAGCTGTTTTTT	CASSLLAENTGELFF
TRBV11-2	TRBJ2-1	TRBD2	NA	TGTGCCAGCAGCCCCGCCGGGACTAGCGCCAACAATGAGCAGTTCTTC	CASSPAGTSANNEQFF
TRBV2	TRBJ2-1	TRBD1	NA	TGTGCCAGCAGTCTTACAGGGGGCAGGTACAATGAGCAGTTCTTC	CASSLTGGRYNEQFF
TRBV11-2	TRBJ2-1	NA	NA	TGTGCCAGCAGCTTAGACAGTTCATACTACAATGAGCAGTTCTTC	CASSLDSSYYNEQFF
TRBV19	TRBJ2-1	TRBD2	NA	TGTGCCAGTAGAGGACTAGCGGGGGTCGACTACAATGAGCAGTTCTTC	CASRGLAGVDYNEQFF
TRBV5-1	TRBJ2-3	NA	NA	TGCGCCAGCAGCTTGATGGGCATGACAGATACGCAGTATTTT	CASSLMGMTDTQYF
TRBV7-9	TRBJ2-3	TRBD2	once	TGTGCCAGCAGCTTAGCTTCGGGGGGAACTGCAGATACGCAGTATTTT	CASSLASGGTADTQYF
TRBV5-1	TRBJ2-2	TRBD1	few	TGCGCCAGCGGAACCGGGACAGGGGGAACCGGGGAGCTGTTTTTT	CASGTGTGGTGELFF
TRBV6-5	TRBJ2-1	NA	NA	TGTGCCAGCAGTTACTCCCCTGGGGGGTCGAATGAGCAGTTCTTC	CASSYSPGGSNEQFF
TRBV19	TRBJ1-1	TRBD1	NA	TGTGCCAGTAGTATCGGGACAGGGCTTACAATGAACACTGAAGCTTTCTTT	CASSIGTGLTMNTEAFF
TRBV5-1	TRBJ1-1	NA	NA	TGCGCCAGCAGCTCGTCAGGGATGAACACTGAAGCTTTCTTT	CASSSSGMNTEAFF
TRBV5-4	TRBJ2-5	TRBD2	NA	TGTGCCAGCAGCACGCGGACTAGCGGGGAGGAGACCCAGTACTTC	CASSTRTSGEETQYF
TRBV10-1	TRBJ2-3	NA	NA	TGCGCCAGCTCAGTCGGGGGAGATACGCAGTATTTT	CASSVGGDTQYF
TRBV27	TRBJ2-7	TRBD1	NA	TGTGCCAGCAGTTTATACCCAGGGGGCGCTTACGAGCAGTACTTC	CASSLYPGGAYEQYF
TRBV20-1	TRBJ2-1	TRBD1	NA	TGCAGTGCTAGTCCAGGGGGTCCCTACAATGAGCAGTTCTTC	CSASPGGPYNEQFF
TRBV5-1	TRBJ2-7	NA	once	TGCGCCAGCAGTCAGCAGGGAAACGAGCAGTACTTC	CASSQQGNEQYF
TRBV29-1	TRBJ1-1	NA	NA	TGCAGCGTTGTGGCAGGGCACACTGAAGCTTTCTTT	CSVVAGHTEAFF
TRBV19	TRBJ2-7	NA	NA	TGTGCCAGTAGTCCTCAGGGAAACACCGGCTACGAGCAGTACTTC	CASSPQGNTGYEQYF
TRBV5-6	TRBJ1-6	NA	NA	TGTGCCAGCAGCTTGGGCAGGGGATACTCACCCCTCCACTTT	CASSLGRGYSPLHF
TRBV5-1	TRBJ2-3	TRBD2	NA	TGCGCCAGCAGCGGGACAGCGGGGGGGACAGATACGCAGTATTTT	CASSGTAGGTDTQYF